This T cell receptor (beta chain) was obtained from a study of blood T cells in healthy people across ages. Sample-barcoded 5' priming and a J-beta primer mix drove a second PCR of roughly 6 to 12 cycles. Each cDNA molecule received a tag from a template-switch adaptor that had 12 random nucleotides. TCRdb reprocessed the 5' RACE reads via MiXCR and lists one record per CDR3 protein. The sample consists of fewer than 1,200,000 distinct CDR3 sequences, under 30% of them appearing once. V was shortened by 5 bases and J by 5 bases, with 13 bases between the two germline ends. This CDR3 comprises 14 residues. Every donor gave 9.5 to 10 milliliters of peripheral blood. These sequences were also reported in another study, on T cells of mothers and their children. This second study notes: About 6 children, together with their three healthy Caucasian mothers, made up the donors. The study obtained over 8 million TCR beta CDR3 reads per mother and some 3 million per child.

The sample taken for sequencing was blood. This TCR came from a girl between 2 and 10 years old in good health. This rearrangement joins TRBV12-3 or TRBV12-4 to TRBJ2-1; the D is unclear. CDR3 bases: TGTGCCAGCAGTCCCGGCCCTCAGGACAATGAGCAGTTCTTC. Translation: CASSPGPQDNEQFF.